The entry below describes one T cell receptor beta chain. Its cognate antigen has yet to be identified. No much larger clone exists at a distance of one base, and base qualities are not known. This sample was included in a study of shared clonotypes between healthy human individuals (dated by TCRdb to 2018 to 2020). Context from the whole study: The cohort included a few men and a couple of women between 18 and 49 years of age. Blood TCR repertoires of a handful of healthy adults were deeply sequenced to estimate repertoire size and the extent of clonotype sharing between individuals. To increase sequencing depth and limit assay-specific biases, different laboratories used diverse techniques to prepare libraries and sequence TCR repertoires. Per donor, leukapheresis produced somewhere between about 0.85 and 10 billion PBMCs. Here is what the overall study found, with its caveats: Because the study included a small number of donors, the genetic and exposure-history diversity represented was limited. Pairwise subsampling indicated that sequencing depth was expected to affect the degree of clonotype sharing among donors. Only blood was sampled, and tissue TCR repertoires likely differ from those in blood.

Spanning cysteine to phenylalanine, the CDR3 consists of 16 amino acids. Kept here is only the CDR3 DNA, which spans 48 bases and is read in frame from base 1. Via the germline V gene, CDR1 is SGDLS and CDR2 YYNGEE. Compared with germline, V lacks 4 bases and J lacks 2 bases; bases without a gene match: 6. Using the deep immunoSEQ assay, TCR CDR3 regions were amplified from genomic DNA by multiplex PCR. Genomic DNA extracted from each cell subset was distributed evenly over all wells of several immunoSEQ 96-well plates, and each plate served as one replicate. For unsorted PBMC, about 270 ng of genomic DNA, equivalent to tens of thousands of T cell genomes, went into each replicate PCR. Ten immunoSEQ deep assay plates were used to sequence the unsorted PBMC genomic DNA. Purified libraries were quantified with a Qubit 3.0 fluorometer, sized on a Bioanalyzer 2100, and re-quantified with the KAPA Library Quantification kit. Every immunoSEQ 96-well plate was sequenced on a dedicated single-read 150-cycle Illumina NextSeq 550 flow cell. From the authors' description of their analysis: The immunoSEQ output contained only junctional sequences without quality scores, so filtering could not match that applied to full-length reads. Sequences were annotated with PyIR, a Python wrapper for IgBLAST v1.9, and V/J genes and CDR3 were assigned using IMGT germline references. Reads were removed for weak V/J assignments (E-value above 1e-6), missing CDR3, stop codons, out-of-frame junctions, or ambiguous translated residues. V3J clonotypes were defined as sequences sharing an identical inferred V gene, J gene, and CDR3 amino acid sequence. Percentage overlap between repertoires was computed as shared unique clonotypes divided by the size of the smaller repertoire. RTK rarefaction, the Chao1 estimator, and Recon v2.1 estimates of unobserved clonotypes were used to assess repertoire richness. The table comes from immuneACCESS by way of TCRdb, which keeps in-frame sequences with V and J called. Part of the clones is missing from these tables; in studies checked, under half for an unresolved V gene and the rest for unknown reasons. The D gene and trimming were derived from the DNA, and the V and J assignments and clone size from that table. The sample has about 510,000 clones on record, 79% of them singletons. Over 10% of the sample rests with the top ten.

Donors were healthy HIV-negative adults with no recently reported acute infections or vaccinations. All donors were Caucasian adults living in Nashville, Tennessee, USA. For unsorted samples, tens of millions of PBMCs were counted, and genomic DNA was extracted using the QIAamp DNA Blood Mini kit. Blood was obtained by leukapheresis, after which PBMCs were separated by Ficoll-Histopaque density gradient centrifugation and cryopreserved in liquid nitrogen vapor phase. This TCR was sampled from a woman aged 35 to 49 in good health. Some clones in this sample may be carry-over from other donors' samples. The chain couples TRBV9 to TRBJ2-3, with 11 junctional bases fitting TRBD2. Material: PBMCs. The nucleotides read TGTGCCAGCAGCCCCTCTAGCGGGAGGTTCACAGATACGCAGTATTTT. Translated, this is CASSPSSGRFTDTQYF.